A single T cell receptor beta chain is shown here with its context. This entry is derived from a study of control samples from healthy donors and cancer patients. Profiling relied on immunoSEQ multiplex PCR, and the TCRdb table lists in-frame clones only, not all of them. The sample yields some 250,000 clones, 82% seen once. The CDR3 has 15 amino acids. Germline V lookup: CDR1 MNHEY, CDR2 SVGAGI. V lost 2 bases to trimming and J lost 2 bases, with 11 bases between them. The material sequenced was PBMCs. The V call is TRBV6-5, the J call TRBJ2-3; no clear D. The sequence came from an older woman with lung cancer. Written as DNA, the CDR3 is TGTGCCAGCAGTTACGGCCGGAGTTACACAGATACGCAGTATTTT. Its protein product is CASSYGRSYTDTQYF.